Shown below are 30 T cell receptor beta chains from a single sample sequenced in a study of blood T cell repertoires in COVID-19. Using immunoSEQ multiplex PCR, the repertoire was profiled, and TCRdb retains in-frame clones only, with some absent. The sample has approximately 28,000 clones, roughly 80% seen once. Sequencing was done on a sample of peripheral blood. These receptors originate from an older woman with acute or convalescent COVID-19.

V and J are TRBV7-9 and TRBJ2-3; 7 positions match TRBD2. The V segment lost 1 base and the J segment 1 base; nucleotides outside the gene matches: 2. CDR1 is SEHNR and CDR2 is FQNEAQ in the germline V gene (reference sequence). This CDR3 comprises 15 residues. CDR3: CASSLVAGGTDTQYF. The CDR3 nucleotides read TGTGCCAGCAGCTTAGTGGCGGGGGGCACAGATACGCAGTATTTT.

This clone appeared once. The V and J genes are TRBV14 and TRBJ2-3, with 12 bases lining up with TRBD2. The germline gives CDR1 SGHDN, CDR2 FVKESK. V dropped 4 bases and J dropped 2; count of bases not matched to a gene: 10. The CDR3 contains 18 residues. The CDR3 nucleotides are TGTGCCAGCAGCCCCCTAGCGGGGGGGCCCTCTTTCACAGATACGCAGTATTTT. Residues: CASSPLAGGPSFTDTQYF.

This clone was detected a few times. This chain uses TRBV5-1 with TRBJ2-6, with unresolved D. V dropped 4 bases and J dropped 0 bases, with 17 bases sitting between them. Per germline, CDR1 SGHRS and CDR2 YFSETQ. This CDR3 region has 18 residues. CDR3 sequence (DNA): TGCGCCAGCAGCCCCTCCCCTCTCCTCTTCTCTGGGGCCAACGTCCTGACTTTC. Its protein is CASSPSPLLFSGANVLTF.

The chain combines TRBV28 with TRBJ1-2, with D perhaps matching TRBD1 (5 bases). V was trimmed by 7 bases and J by 0 bases, leaving 15 bases between them. CDR1 and CDR2 (germline): MDHEN, SYDVKM. The CDR3 is made up of 15 amino acids. Here the CDR3 DNA reads TGTGCCAGCACCCCCCAGGGAAAAGCTAACTATGGCTACACCTTC. Its translation is CASTPQGKANYGYTF.

The chain has TRBV5-1 and TRBJ1-3, with D possibly matching TRBD1 (5 bases). V lost 2 bases and J lost 0, with 15 bases in between. This CDR3 region has 17 residues. Germline values: CDR1 SGHRS, CDR2 YFSETQ. For the CDR3, the DNA is TGCGCCAGCAGCTTATCGACAGCTGGCCCCTCTGGAAACACCATATATTTT. Translated: CASSLSTAGPSGNTIYF.

This clone showed up many times. The chain is built from TRBV28 and TRBJ1-1; D gene uncertain. CDR3 length: 11 amino acids. Trimming took off 4 bases at V and 4 bases at J, with 4 bases between the two ends. Germline V CDR1 and CDR2: MDHEN, SYDVKM. The CDR3 sequence: CASSSFTEAFF. CDR3 nucleotide sequence: TGTGCCAGCAGTTCTTTCACTGAAGCTTTCTTT.

V usage is TRBV5-1 and J usage is TRBJ2-3; maybe TRBD1 (5 bases). The CDR3 totals 14 residues. The V and J ends lost 3 bases and 5 bases respectively, with 13 bases between them. From germline, CDR1 is SGHRS and CDR2 YFSETQ. CDR3 nucleotide sequence: TGCGCCAGCAGCTCCAATCAGGGCGGAGATACGCAGTATTTT. Translation gives CASSSNQGGDTQYF.

The CDR3 protein is CSASSSGGTYEQYF. The CDR3 DNA sequence: TGCAGTGCTAGTAGCAGCGGGGGGACCTACGAGCAGTACTTC. V gene TRBV20-1 combines with J gene TRBJ2-7; 9 bases are a match to TRBD2. The J segment lost 2 bases and the V segment lost 3 bases, leaving 5 bases of the junction unmatched. The CDR3 extends over 14 amino acids. From germline, CDR1 is DFQATT and CDR2 SNEGSKA (reference sequence).

This chain links TRBV24-1 with TRBJ2-1; 7 positions agree with TRBD1. The CDR3 contains 16 residues. Trimming took 4 bases from V and 2 from J; bases not matched to a gene: 7. CDR1 is KGHDR and CDR2 is SFDVKD in the germline V gene. CDR3 sequence reads: CATSDPRQGPYNEQFF. The CDR3 DNA reads TGTGCCACCAGTGACCCAAGACAGGGCCCCTACAATGAGCAGTTCTTC.

The chain links TRBV19 to TRBJ1-3; possible D gene TRBD1, 5 bases. Trimming shortened V by 6 bases and J by 4 bases, and 13 bases separated the two germline ends. Germline V CDR1 and CDR2: LNHDA, SQIVND (reference sequence). The CDR3 consists of 14 residues. This CDR3 reads CASSQAGLGNTIYF. The CDR3 coding sequence is TGTGCCAGTAGCCAGGCAGGGCTCGGAAACACCATATATTTT.

The chain has TRBV10-3 and TRBJ2-2; 7 nucleotides align to TRBD2. V dropped 6 bases and J dropped 3; count of bases not matched to a gene: 4. The CDR3 is 14 residues long. Germline assignment: CDR1 ENHRY and CDR2 SYGVKD. DNA of the CDR3: TGTGCCATCAGAGCGGGGCGGGACACCGGGGAGCTGTTTTTT. Protein sequence: CAIRAGRDTGELFF.

This clone was counted ten times or more. V and J are TRBV25-1 and TRBJ2-1, with unresolved D. V dropped 5 bases and J dropped 10 bases, with 9 bases sitting between them. CDR1 and CDR2 (germline): MGHDK, SYGVNS. The CDR3 runs 11 residues. The CDR3 spells CASSLRLEQFF. The CDR3 region has the DNA TGTGCCAGCAGTTTGAGGCTCGAGCAGTTCTTC.

This clone was counted a single time. This chain uses TRBV10-2 with TRBJ2-1; D is ambiguous. Germline CDR1 reads WSHSY; CDR2 reads SAAADI. Trimming left V 3 bases short and J 2 bases short, with 8 bases between. CDR3 length: 14 residues. This CDR3 reads CASSEDNTYNEQFF. Here the CDR3 DNA reads TGCGCCAGCAGTGAAGACAACACCTACAATGAGCAGTTCTTC.

The rearrangement joins TRBV4-1 to TRBJ1-2; D not resolved. Trimming pared 3 bases from V and 0 bases from J, leaving 11 bases between. This CDR3 comprises 15 residues. CDR1 and CDR2 (germline): MGHRA, YSYEKL. The CDR3 spells CASSHEDNANYGYTF. CDR3 sequence (DNA): TGCGCCAGCAGCCACGAAGACAACGCTAACTATGGCTACACCTTC.

The chain employs TRBV6-6 and TRBJ2-5; no definite D call. The germline V gene has CDR1 MNHNY and CDR2 SVGAGI (reference sequence). V was trimmed by 2 bases and J by 4 bases, leaving 11 bases between them. The CDR3 has 14 residues. The CDR3 loop reads CASSYAVPVETQYF. CDR3 bases: TGTGCCAGCAGTTACGCCGTTCCAGTAGAGACCCAGTACTTC.

This clone was observed a handful of times. This chain connects TRBV9 to TRBJ1-2; 10 nucleotides line up with TRBD1. Losses at the gene ends were 0 bases for V and 8 bases for J; bases not matched to a gene: 7. The V gene's germline CDR1 is SGDLS and CDR2 YYNGEE. The CDR3 loop spans 15 amino acids. The chain's CDR3 is CASSVGGDRGGGYTF. The CDR3 DNA reads TGTGCCAGCAGCGTAGGTGGGGACAGGGGAGGAGGCTACACCTTC.

This clone was detected only once. This sequence joins TRBV29-1 and TRBJ1-4; the match to TRBD1 covers 8 bases. Per the germline V gene, CDR1 is SQVTM and CDR2 is ANQGSEA. The V segment lost 6 bases and the J segment 8 bases; nucleotides outside the gene matches: 8. This CDR3 region has 13 residues. The DNA for the CDR3 is TGCAGCGTCCAGGGGGCCTCAAGGGAAAAACTGTTTTTT. This sequence encodes CSVQGASREKLFF.

The V and J genes are TRBV4-1 and TRBJ2-3, with D tentatively TRBD1 (5 bases). CDR3 size: 18 residues. The germline V gene encodes CDR1 MGHRA and CDR2 YSYEKL. The V end lost 1 base, the J end lost 1 base, and 18 bases lay between the germline ends. The CDR3 loop reads CASSQVPQGPRGTDTQYF. The CDR3 DNA is TGCGCCAGCAGCCAAGTCCCCCAGGGCCCTCGGGGCACAGATACGCAGTATTTT.

The chain couples TRBV25-1 to TRBJ2-7; D possibly corresponds to TRBD1 (7 bases). The CDR3 contains 15 residues. V lost 2 bases, J lost 5 bases, and 16 bases lay in between. Germline CDR1 MGHDK, CDR2 SYGVNS. The CDR3 nucleotides read TGTGCCAGCAGTGAAGGCAGGGGGGCCCTCGACGAGCAGTACTTC. This translates into CASSEGRGALDEQYF.

The chain carries TRBV7-8 and TRBJ1-6; 8 bases line up with TRBD1. The CDR3 runs 16 residues. The germline V gene encodes CDR1 SGHVS and CDR2 FQNEAQ. V shed 0 bases and J 10 bases; nucleotides not matched to a gene: 8. The CDR3 coding sequence is TGTGCCAGCAGCTTAGCACCCGGACAGGGAAGGTCACCCCTCCACTTT. Its protein product is CASSLAPGQGRSPLHF. The whole variable domain, filled in from reference TRBV7-8 and TRBJ1-6, reads GAGVSQSPRYKVAKRGQDVALRCDPISGHVSLFWYQQALGQGPEFLTYFQNEAQLDKSGLPSDRFFAERPEGSVSTLKIQRTQQEDSAVYLCASSLAPGQGRSPLHFGNGTRLTVT.

This clone has only one observation. The chain recombines TRBV10-1 with TRBJ2-3; TRBD1 agrees at 7 bases. V lost 6 bases to trimming and J lost 2 bases; unmatched junction nucleotides: 11. The CDR3 extends over 16 amino acids. CDR1 and CDR2 (germline): WNHNN, SYGVQD (reference sequence). The CDR3 sequence is CASSPLTGAVTDTQYF. The CDR3 region has the DNA TGCGCCAGCAGCCCACTTACAGGGGCTGTCACAGATACGCAGTATTTT.

The V and J genes are TRBV9 and TRBJ2-3; D may be TRBD1 (6 bases). Trimming took off 2 bases at V and 8 bases at J, with 15 bases between the two ends. CDR1 is SGDLS and CDR2 is YYNGEE in the germline V gene. The CDR3 sequence is 14 residues long. CDR3 sequence (DNA): TGTGCCAGCAGCGTCGCATACAGGGAAGGTACGCAGTATTTT. It yields the protein CASSVAYREGTQYF.

This chain links TRBV6-2 or TRBV6-3 with TRBJ1-1; no definite D call. The germline V gene has CDR1 MNHEY and CDR2 SVGEGT. This CDR3 is 16 amino acids long. V lost 2 bases, J lost 0 bases, and 13 bases lay in between. CDR3 sequence (DNA): TGTGCCAGCAGTTACCCCCTCCCGGGGATGAACACTGAAGCTTTCTTT. Protein: CASSYPLPGMNTEAFF.

This clone was seen more than once but under ten times. The chain couples TRBV7-6 to TRBJ2-2; 7 nucleotides match TRBD2. Germline trimming cut 2 bases from V and 4 bases from J; bases unmatched to any gene: 7. The length of the CDR3 is 16 residues. Germline CDR1 SGHVS, CDR2 FNYEAQ. The CDR3: CASSLLGGKTTGELFF. The CDR3 DNA reads TGTGCCAGCAGCTTACTCGGGGGGAAAACCACCGGGGAGCTGTTTTTT.

This chain links TRBV2 with TRBJ1-5, with D unclear. V lost 1 base and J lost 3, with 7 bases in between. The CDR3 has 14 residues. CDR1 and CDR2 (germline): SNHLY, FYNNEI. The CDR3 sequence: CASSEVAHNQPQHF. In DNA, the CDR3 is TGTGCCAGCAGTGAAGTGGCCCACAATCAGCCCCAGCATTTT.

The chain is built from TRBV19 and TRBJ1-1; possibly TRBD1 for D (6 bases). The germline V and J ends were trimmed by 4 bases and 10 bases, with 13 bases remaining between them. Per germline, CDR1 LNHDA and CDR2 SQIVND (reference sequence). The CDR3 loop spans 12 amino acids. Here the CDR3 reads CASSTLRGPAFF. The DNA for the CDR3 is TGTGCCAGTAGTACCCTGCGGGGGCCAGCTTTCTTT.

The chain links TRBV12-3 or TRBV12-4 to TRBJ1-1; D is possibly TRBD1 (6 bases). The CDR3 sequence is 13 residues long. V was cut by 7 bases and J by 5 bases, with 14 bases left in between. The CDR3 DNA sequence: TGTGCCAGCACCTATAGGGGGGGAACTGAAGCTTTCTTT. Protein: CASTYRGGTEAFF.

V is TRBV5-1 and J is TRBJ1-5; tentative D call: TRBD1 (5 bases). V gave up 0 bases and J gave up 9 bases, with 13 bases separating them. This CDR3 region has 14 residues. In germline, CDR1 is SGHRS, CDR2 YFSETQ. The CDR3 DNA is TGCGCCAGCAGCTTGGGCGGGGGTTCGGGGCCCCAGCATTTT. Protein: CASSLGGGSGPQHF. The entire variable domain, with the rest obtained from reference TRBV5-1 and TRBJ1-5, is as follows: KAGVTQTPRYLIKTRGQQVTLSCSPISGHRSVSWYQQTPGQGLQFLFEYFSETQRNKGNFPGRFSGRQFSNSRSEMNVSTLELGDSALYLCASSLGGGSGPQHFGDGTRLSIL.

The chain carries TRBV5-5 and TRBJ1-3; 7 nucleotides agree with TRBD1. This CDR3 region has 16 residues. Germline V gene data show CDR1 as SGHKS and CDR2 as YYEKEE (reference sequence). Losses at the gene ends were 3 bases for V and 4 bases for J; bases not matched to a gene: 10. As DNA, the CDR3 is TGTGCCAGCAGCTGGACGACCCGGGACAGAGGAAACACCATATATTTT. It codes for CASSWTTRDRGNTIYF.

The chain combines TRBV7-8 with TRBJ1-5; D is unclear. The CDR3 sequence is 15 residues long. The germline gives CDR1 SGHVS, CDR2 FQNEAQ. The V end lost 1 base, the J end lost 4 bases, and 11 bases lay between the germline ends. CDR3 in amino acids: CASSLVRGPNQPQHF. The CDR3 nucleotides read TGTGCCAGCAGCTTAGTTCGAGGGCCTAATCAGCCCCAGCATTTT.